A selection of T cell receptor beta chains follows, all from one sample in a study of T cell changes during pregnancy in multiple sclerosis. This table comes from immunoSEQ multiplex PCR, and its TCRdb copy is limited to in-frame clones, with some not included. The sample lists 40,000 to 60,000 clones, 92% seen once, with less than 0.6% in the top ten. The specimen was CD4+ T cells from peripheral blood mononuclear cells, collected in the third trimester of pregnancy. These receptors came from a female donor with multiple sclerosis, enrolled in a pregnancy study. Both conserved end residues are part of each CDR3. D genes are given only for firm matches. Some rows have no size entry. The others give once, few or many, or a class for an expanded clone.

DNA: TGCAGCGTTGTGTTTCTGGCCCTAGTAAACACTGAAGCTTTCTTT
CDR3: CSVVFLALVNTEAFF
V: TRBV29-1
D: NA
size: NA
J: TRBJ1-1

DNA: TGTGCCAGCAGCTTTAGCGGGGGAGGTGGCACAGATACGCAGTATTTT
CDR3: CASSFSGGGGTDTQYF
V: TRBV7-6
D: TRBD2
size: NA
J: TRBJ2-3

DNA: TGTGCCAGCTCAACGAGGAGGGAAACCGGGGAGCTGTTTTTT
CDR3: CASSTRRETGELFF
V: TRBV18
D: NA
size: NA
J: TRBJ2-2

DNA: TGTGCCTTCATGACAGAGAACACTGAAGCTTTCTTT
CDR3: CAFMTENTEAFF
V: TRBV19
D: NA
size: NA
J: TRBJ1-1

DNA: TGTGCCATCAGTGGGGGGGATCAGCCCCAGCATTTT
CDR3: CAISGGDQPQHF
V: TRBV10-3
D: NA
size: NA
J: TRBJ1-5

DNA: TGTGCCAGCAGCCAAGAGACCAGGACAGGGAGGGCTTTCTTT
CDR3: CASSQETRTGRAFF
V: TRBV14
D: TRBD1
size: NA
J: TRBJ1-1

DNA: TGCGCCAGCAGTTGGACTAGCGGGGGGCCCCCCTCTGGGGCCAACGTCCTGACTTTC
CDR3: CASSWTSGGPPSGANVLTF
V: TRBV4-1
D: TRBD2
size: once
J: TRBJ2-6

DNA: TGTGCCAGTACCATGGGAGAATATAGCAATCAGCCCCAGCATTTT
CDR3: CASTMGEYSNQPQHF
V: TRBV19
D: NA
size: once
J: TRBJ1-5

DNA: TGTGCCAGCAGCTTAGGTCGCCAGGCTAGCAATCAGCCCCAGCATTTT
CDR3: CASSLGRQASNQPQHF
V: TRBV11-2
D: NA
size: NA
J: TRBJ1-5

DNA: TGCAGTGCTCCTAACCCTAGCGAGGAGTTCTTC
CDR3: CSAPNPSEEFF
V: TRBV20-1
D: NA
size: NA
J: TRBJ2-1